The next 21 T cell receptor beta chains were all read from a single sample in a study of CD8 T cells in ankylosing spondylitis. TCRdb itself ran the 5' RACE reads through MiXCR, one entry per CDR3 protein. Of under 300,000 distinct CDR3 sequences in the sample, 18% are singletons; the top ten hold around 33%. The source material was blood, either unsorted or a sorted T cell fraction (not recorded which). The receptors stem from a male donor with ankylosing spondylitis or in good health (not recorded which).

The genes are TRBV6-4 and TRBJ2-3; 8 bases align to TRBD1. Looked up from germline, CDR1 is MRHNA and CDR2 is SNTAGT. Unmatched junction bases numbered 4, after V lost 0 bases and J lost 2 bases. CDR3 length: 16 residues. The CDR3: CASSDSRQGNTDTQYF. CDR3 nucleotides: TGTGCCAGCAGTGACTCGCGACAGGGGAACACAGATACGCAGTATTTT.

The rearrangement links TRBV20-1 to TRBJ2-7; weak D call: TRBD2 (6 bases). Looked up from germline, CDR1 is DFQATT and CDR2 is SNEGSKA (reference sequence). This CDR3 region has 13 residues. Trimming stripped 6 bases from V and 0 bases from J, with 12 bases between. The CDR3 DNA sequence: TGCAGTGCAAGGACTATCGACTCCTACGAGCAGTACTTC. Amino acids: CSARTIDSYEQYF.

This clonotype was seen a few times. The V and J genes are TRBV7-6 and TRBJ2-7, with D perhaps matching TRBD1 or TRBD2 (5 bases each). This CDR3 contains 13 residues. Germline-derived CDR1 and CDR2 are SGHVS and FNYEAQ. The V end lost 5 bases, the J end lost 5 bases, and 13 bases lay between the germline ends. The CDR3 sequence is CASSGAWGNEQYF. Written as DNA, the CDR3 is TGTGCCAGCAGCGGCGCATGGGGGAACGAGCAGTACTTC. Combining the CDR3 with reference TRBV7-6 and TRBJ2-7 gives the whole variable domain GAGVSQSPRYKVTKRGQDVALRCDPISGHVSLYWYRQALGQGPEFLTYFNYEAQQDKSGLPNDRFSAERPEGSISTLTIQRTEQRDSAMYRCASSGAWGNEQYFGPGTRLTVT.

This clonotype came up a few times. This chain uses TRBV12-3 or TRBV12-4 with TRBJ2-1; D tentatively fits TRBD1 or TRBD2 (5 bases each). This CDR3 region has 17 residues. Between the trimmed V and J ends, which lost 2 bases and 0 bases, there was a span of 14 bases. The CDR3 protein is CASSLFGGESSYNEQFF. The CDR3 nucleotides are TGTGCCAGCAGTTTATTTGGGGGTGAAAGCTCCTACAATGAGCAGTTCTTC.

The chain has TRBV24-1 and TRBJ2-1; D is ambiguous. The CDR3 sequence is 16 residues long. Trimming stripped 3 bases from V and 7 bases from J, with 18 bases between. Germline CDR1 and CDR2: KGHDR and SFDVKD. The DNA of the CDR3 is TGTGCCACCAGTGATCCCCCGTCTTCTGGGCGGAATGAGCAGTTCTTC. As protein: CATSDPPSSGRNEQFF.

The gene calls are TRBV5-6 and TRBJ2-7; the D gene is possibly TRBD2 (6 bases). V lost 3 bases and J lost 2, with 15 bases in between. The CDR3 runs 15 residues. Germline V gives CDR1 SGHDT, CDR2 YYEEEE. The CDR3 loop reads CASSSTGLDTYEQYF. In nucleotides, the CDR3 is TGTGCCAGCAGCTCGACGGGACTGGACACCTACGAGCAGTACTTC.

This clonotype was recorded a few times. The genes are TRBV24-1 and TRBJ2-5; D possibly corresponds to TRBD2 (6 bases). Germline CDR1 and CDR2: KGHDR and SFDVKD. V gave up 3 bases and J gave up 3 bases, with 16 bases separating them. The CDR3 extends over 16 amino acids. CDR3 in DNA: TGTGCCACCAGTGATCCTGCGGGGTTTTCGGAAGAGACCCAGTACTTC. This sequence encodes CATSDPAGFSEETQYF.

This clonotype turned up a few times. The junction does not match germline at one end; this may be a read error. The CDR3 region has the DNA TGTGCCAGCACTAGGACGGCCCGACCCTCCCACGAGCAGTACTTC. Translation: CASTRTARPSHEQYF. V is TRBV28 and J is TRBJ2-7; D remains ambiguous. This CDR3 region has 15 residues. CDR1 is MDHEN and CDR2 is SYDVKM in the germline V gene.

This clonotype was seen more than once but under ten times. The rearrangement uses TRBV4-1 and TRBJ1-2; no clear D gene. The CDR3 is 15 amino acids. Trimming took 3 bases from V and 4 from J, leaving 15 bases between them. The germline V gene has CDR1 MGHRA and CDR2 YSYEKL. In nucleotides, the CDR3 is TGCGCCAGCAGCCAGACCGGAACACAACTCTATGGCTACACCTTC. Translation gives CASSQTGTQLYGYTF.

This clonotype came up many times. V gene TRBV3-1 combines with J gene TRBJ2-3, with 11 bases fitting TRBD2. The CDR3 has 16 residues. The ends lost 3 bases at V and 5 bases at J; junction bases unmatched: 7. The germline gives CDR1 LGHDT, CDR2 YNNKEL (reference sequence). CDR3 bases: TGTGCCAGCAGCCAGACCCTAGCGGGAGGTGGAGATACGCAGTATTTT. It translates to CASSQTLAGGGDTQYF.

This clonotype was seen a handful of times. This chain uses TRBV24-1 with TRBJ2-1; D gene uncertain. This CDR3 region has 12 residues. Per the germline V gene, CDR1 is KGHDR and CDR2 is SFDVKD. V lost 0 bases and J 8 bases, leaving 4 bases between the germline ends. The CDR3 sequence: CATSDLSYEQFF. CDR3 sequence (DNA): TGTGCCACCAGTGATTTGTCGTATGAGCAGTTCTTC.

The V and J genes are TRBV29-1 and TRBJ1-2; D gene unclear. This CDR3 is 15 amino acids long. Germline V gene sequence: CDR1 SQVTM, CDR2 ANQGSEA. V lost 4 bases and J lost 2, with 17 bases in between. The CDR3 here is CSVGEVLATNYGYTF. DNA of the CDR3: TGCAGCGTTGGAGAGGTGCTCGCGACGAACTATGGCTACACCTTC. Full variable domain (missing parts from reference TRBV29-1 and TRBJ1-2): SAVISQKPSRDICQRGTSLTIQCQVDSQVTMMFWYRQQPGQSLTLIATANQGSEATYESGFVIDKFPISRPNLTFSTLTVSNMSPEDSSIYLCSVGEVLATNYGYTFGSGTRLTVV.

This clonotype was seen only a few times. The V gene is TRBV6-2 or TRBV6-3, the J gene TRBJ2-7; 7 bases are a match to TRBD2. The junction had 11 bases not matched to a gene; V was cut back by 4 bases and J by 2 bases. Germline CDR1 and CDR2: MNHEY and SVGEGT. The CDR3 is made up of 16 amino acids. The DNA of the CDR3 is TGTGCCAGCAGTTCAGACCTATACCGGGGGGCCTACGAGCAGTACTTC. It yields the protein CASSSDLYRGAYEQYF.

This clonotype has a handful of counts. The rearrangement uses TRBV6-2 or TRBV6-3 and TRBJ2-7; 13 bases map to TRBD2. Per germline, CDR1 MNHEY and CDR2 SVGEGT. The CDR3 is 15 residues long. Trimming at V came to 3 bases and at J to 6 bases, leaving 5 bases not matched to a gene. The CDR3 nucleotides are TGTGCCAGCAGTTATTGGACTAGCGGGAGTGGCGAGCAGTACTTC. It translates to CASSYWTSGSGEQYF.

The chain employs TRBV29-1 and TRBJ2-1; D perhaps matches TRBD1 (5 bases). Looked up from germline, CDR1 is SQVTM and CDR2 is ANQGSEA. Between the trimmed V and J ends, which lost 3 bases and 4 bases, there was a span of 22 bases. There are 17 residues in the CDR3. The CDR3 DNA sequence: TGCAGCGTTGAGGCCCCCCCAGCAGGGTTGGGTTACAATGAGCAGTTCTTC. Translating gives CSVEAPPAGLGYNEQFF.

This clonotype was seen many times. The chain has TRBV3-1 and TRBJ2-1, with TRBD2 matching over 9 bases. This CDR3 is built from 16 residues. Germline V gene data show CDR1 as LGHDT and CDR2 as YNNKEL (reference sequence). Trimming took 7 bases from V and 3 from J; bases not matched to a gene: 10. CDR3 in DNA: TGTGCCAGCAAGACAGGAGCGGGAGGAGACTACAATGAGCAGTTCTTC. Translating it yields CASKTGAGGDYNEQFF.

This clonotype was observed at least ten times. The rearrangement joins TRBV6-5 to TRBJ2-7; D may correspond to TRBD1 or TRBD2 (6 bases each). This CDR3 has 15 amino acids. Trimming left V 0 bases short and J 7 bases short, with 16 bases between. Germline CDR1 and CDR2: MNHEY and SVGAGI. The CDR3 nucleotides are TGTGCCAGCAGTTACTCGACGGGGGCCATCGGGGAGCAGTACTTC. It translates to CASSYSTGAIGEQYF.

J is TRBJ2-7 and V is TRBV29-1; tentative D call: TRBD1 (7 bases). Trimming left V 4 bases short and J 2 bases short, with 15 bases between. Germline loops: CDR1 SQVTM, CDR2 ANQGSEA. The CDR3 consists of 14 residues. DNA of the CDR3: TGCAGCGTTGTGGGGGGCAGGGGGGCCTACGAGCAGTACTTC. Translating it yields CSVVGGRGAYEQYF.

This clonotype was seen repeatedly, ten times or more. This rearrangement joins TRBV12-3 or TRBV12-4 to TRBJ2-1, with D perhaps TRBD2 (6 bases). V shed 5 bases and J shed 7 bases, with 12 bases lying between them. The length of the CDR3 is 13 residues. In DNA, the CDR3 is TGTGCCAGCAGTCCGGAGGAGGGTAATGAGCAGTTCTTC. Translated, it gives CASSPEEGNEQFF.

This clonotype occurred a few times. This chain uses TRBV7-2 with TRBJ2-2; D is uncertain. The V gene lost 5 bases and the J gene lost 5 bases, with 15 bases spanning the gap. The CDR3 contains 15 residues. Germline V gene sequence: CDR1 SGHTA, CDR2 FQGNSA. The CDR3 sequence is CASSVYSVGTGELFF. As DNA, the CDR3 is TGTGCCAGCAGCGTATATTCTGTGGGGACCGGGGAGCTGTTTTTT.

This clonotype has a handful of counts. The chain employs TRBV4-1 and TRBJ2-1; TRBD2 is a possible D gene (6 bases). Trimming took off 4 bases at V and 1 base at J, with 17 bases between the two ends. This CDR3 spans 17 amino acids. From germline, CDR1 is MGHRA and CDR2 YSYEKL. The CDR3: CASSRGGGAGSYNEQFF. The DNA of the CDR3 is TGCGCCAGCAGCCGGGGAGGAGGAGCGGGTTCCTACAATGAGCAGTTCTTC.